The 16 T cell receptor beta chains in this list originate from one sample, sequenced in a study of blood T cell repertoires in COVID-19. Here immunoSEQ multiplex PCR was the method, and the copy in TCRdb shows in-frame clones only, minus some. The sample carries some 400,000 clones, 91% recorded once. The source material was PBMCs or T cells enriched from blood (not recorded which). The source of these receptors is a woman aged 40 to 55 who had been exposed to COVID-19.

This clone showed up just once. The CDR3, as DNA: TGTGCCAGCAGCTTAGGGCTACTCCGACAGGGGGCACTCCCCGGGGAGCTGTTTTTT. It specifies CASSLGLLRQGALPGELFF. The rearrangement links TRBV11-3 to TRBJ2-2; 10 bases are a match to TRBD1. The CDR3 length is 19 residues. J was trimmed by 6 bases and V by 1 base; bases with no gene match: 14. Germline assignment: CDR1 SGHNT and CDR2 YENEEA.

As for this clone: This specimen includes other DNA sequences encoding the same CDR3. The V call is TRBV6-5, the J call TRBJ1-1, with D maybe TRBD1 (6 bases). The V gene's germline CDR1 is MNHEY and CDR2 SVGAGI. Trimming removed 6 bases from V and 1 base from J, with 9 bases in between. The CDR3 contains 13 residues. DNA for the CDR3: TGTGCCAGCAGCCGGACAGAGAACACTGAAGCTTTCTTT. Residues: CASSRTENTEAFF.

The CDR3 DNA follows: TGTGCCAGCAGCGAGCTTCTAGCCAAAAACATTCAGTACTTC. Its protein product is CASSELLAKNIQYF. The V gene is TRBV7-2, the J gene TRBJ2-4; D gene unclear. V was cut by 5 bases and J by 0 bases, with 8 bases left in between. The CDR3 contains 14 residues. The V gene's germline CDR1 is SGHTA and CDR2 FQGNSA.

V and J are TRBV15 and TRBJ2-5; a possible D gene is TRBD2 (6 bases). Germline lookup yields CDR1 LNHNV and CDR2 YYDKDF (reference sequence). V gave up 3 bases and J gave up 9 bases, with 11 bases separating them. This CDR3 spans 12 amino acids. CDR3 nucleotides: TGTGCCACCAGCAGCACGGGAGCCCCCCAGTACTTC. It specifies CATSSTGAPQYF. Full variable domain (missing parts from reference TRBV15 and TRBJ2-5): DAMVIQNPRYQVTQFGKPVTLSCSQTLNHNVMYWYQQKSSQAPKLLFHYYDKDFNNEADTPDNFQSRRPNTSFCFLDIRSPGLGDTAMYLCATSSTGAPQYFGPGTRLLVL.

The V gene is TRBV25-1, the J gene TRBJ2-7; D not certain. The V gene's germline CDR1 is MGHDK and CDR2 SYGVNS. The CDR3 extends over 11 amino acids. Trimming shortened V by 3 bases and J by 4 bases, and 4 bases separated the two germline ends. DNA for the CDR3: TGTGCCAGCAGTGACCTTTACGAGCAGTACTTC. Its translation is CASSDLYEQYF.

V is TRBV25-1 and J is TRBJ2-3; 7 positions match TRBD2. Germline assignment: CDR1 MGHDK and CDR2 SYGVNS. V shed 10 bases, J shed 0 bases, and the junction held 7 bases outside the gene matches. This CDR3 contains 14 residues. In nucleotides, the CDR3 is TGTGCCACCGGGGGGTTTTCTAGCACAGATACGCAGTATTTT. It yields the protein CATGGFSSTDTQYF.

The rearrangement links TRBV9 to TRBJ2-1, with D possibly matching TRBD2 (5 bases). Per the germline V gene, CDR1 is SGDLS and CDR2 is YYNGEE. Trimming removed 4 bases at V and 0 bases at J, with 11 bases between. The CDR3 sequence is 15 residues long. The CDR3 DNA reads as TGTGCCAGCAGCACGAGCGGTAACTCCTACAATGAGCAGTTCTTC. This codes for CASSTSGNSYNEQFF.

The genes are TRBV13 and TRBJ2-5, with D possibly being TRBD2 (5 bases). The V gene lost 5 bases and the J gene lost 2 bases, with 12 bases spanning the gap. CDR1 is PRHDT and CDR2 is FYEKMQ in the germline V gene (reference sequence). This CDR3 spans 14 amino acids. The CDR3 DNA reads TGTGCCAGCAGCCGGAGAGAGGGTCAAGAGACCCAGTACTTC. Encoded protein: CASSRREGQETQYF.

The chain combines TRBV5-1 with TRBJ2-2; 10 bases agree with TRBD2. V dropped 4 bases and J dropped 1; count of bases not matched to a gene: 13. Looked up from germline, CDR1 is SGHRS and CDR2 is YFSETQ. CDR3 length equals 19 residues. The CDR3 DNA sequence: TGCGCCAGCAGCCCGACGGCTACTAGCGGGGACCAGAACACCGGGGAGCTGTTTTTT. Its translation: CASSPTATSGDQNTGELFF.

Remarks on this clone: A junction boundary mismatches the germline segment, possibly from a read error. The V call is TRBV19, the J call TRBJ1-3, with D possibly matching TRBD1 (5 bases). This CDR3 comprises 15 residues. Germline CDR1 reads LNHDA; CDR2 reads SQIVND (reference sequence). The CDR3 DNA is TGTGCCAGTAGGATAGACAGATACTCTGGAAACACCATATATTTT. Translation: CASRIDRYSGNTIYF.

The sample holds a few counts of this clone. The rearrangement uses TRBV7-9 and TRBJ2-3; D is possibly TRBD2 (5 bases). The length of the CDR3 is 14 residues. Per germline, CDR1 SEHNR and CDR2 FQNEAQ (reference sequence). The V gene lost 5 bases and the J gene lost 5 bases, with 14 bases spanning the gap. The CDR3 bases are TGTGCCAGCAGCCACCCGCTAGAGGGAGATACGCAGTATTTT. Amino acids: CASSHPLEGDTQYF.

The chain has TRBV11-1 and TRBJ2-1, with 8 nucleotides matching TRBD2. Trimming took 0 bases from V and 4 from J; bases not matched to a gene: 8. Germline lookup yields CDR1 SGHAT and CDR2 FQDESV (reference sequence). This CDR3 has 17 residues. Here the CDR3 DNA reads TGTGCCAGCAGCTTAGCGTCGGCGGGGGGAATTTACAATGAGCAGTTCTTC. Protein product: CASSLASAGGIYNEQFF. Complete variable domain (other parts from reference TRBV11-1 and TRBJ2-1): EAEVAQSPRYKITEKSQAVAFWCDPISGHATLYWYRQILGQGPELLVQFQDESVVDDSQLPKDRFSAERLKGVDSTLKIQPAELGDSAMYLCASSLASAGGIYNEQFFGPGTRLTVL.

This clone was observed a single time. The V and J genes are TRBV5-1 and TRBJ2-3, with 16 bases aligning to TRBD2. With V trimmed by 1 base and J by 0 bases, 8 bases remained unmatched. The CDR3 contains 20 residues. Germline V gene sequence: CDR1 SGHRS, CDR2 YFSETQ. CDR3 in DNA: TGCGCCAGCAGCTTGCGTCCGGGGACTAGCGGGGGGGTAAGCACAGATACGCAGTATTTT. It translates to CASSLRPGTSGGVSTDTQYF. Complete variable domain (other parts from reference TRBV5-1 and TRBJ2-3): KAGVTQTPRYLIKTRGQQVTLSCSPISGHRSVSWYQQTPGQGLQFLFEYFSETQRNKGNFPGRFSGRQFSNSRSEMNVSTLELGDSALYLCASSLRPGTSGGVSTDTQYFGPGTRLTVL.

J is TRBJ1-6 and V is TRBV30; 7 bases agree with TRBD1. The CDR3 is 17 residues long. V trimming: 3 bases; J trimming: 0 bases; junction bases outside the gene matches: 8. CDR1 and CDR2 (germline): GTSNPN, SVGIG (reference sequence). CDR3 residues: CAWSRPTGSSYNSPLHF. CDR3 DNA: TGTGCCTGGAGCCGACCGACAGGGAGCTCCTATAATTCACCCCTCCACTTT.

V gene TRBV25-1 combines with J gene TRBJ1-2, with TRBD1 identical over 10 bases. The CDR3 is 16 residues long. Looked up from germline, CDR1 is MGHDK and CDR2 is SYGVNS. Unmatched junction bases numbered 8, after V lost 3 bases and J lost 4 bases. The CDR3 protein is CASSDSRDRGIYGYTF. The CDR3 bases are TGTGCCAGCAGTGATTCTAGGGACAGGGGCATCTATGGCTACACCTTC.

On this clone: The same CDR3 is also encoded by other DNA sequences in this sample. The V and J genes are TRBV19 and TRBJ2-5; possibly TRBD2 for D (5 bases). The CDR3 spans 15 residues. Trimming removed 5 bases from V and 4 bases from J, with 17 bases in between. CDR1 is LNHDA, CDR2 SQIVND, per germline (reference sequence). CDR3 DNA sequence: TGTGCCAGTAGTCCTCGCAGGCTAGCCGGAGAGACCCAGTACTTC. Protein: CASSPRRLAGETQYF.